A single T cell receptor (beta chain) is shown here with its context. Looked up from germline, CDR1 is MNHNS and CDR2 is SASEGT. Trimming took 4 bases from V and 0 from J; bases not matched to a gene: 8. The CDR3 runs 16 residues. This record belongs to a study of blood T cell repertoires in COVID-19. Turning to the study itself: Material from acute and convalescent COVID-19 was sourced from the United States, Italy and Spain.

In the source study's methods: Cell counts per sample came from amplifying reference gene primers. Sequenced by immunoSEQ multiplex PCR; TCRdb stores in-frame clones only, minus some. That table furnishes V, J and clone size, whereas the DNA furnished D and trimming. The repertoire consists of 400,000 to 450,000 clones, with over 85% occurring once and the leading ten covering roughly 0.87%. The sequencing sample was made of peripheral blood. This TCR derives from a man younger than 30 with COVID-19, enrolled during active disease. The rearrangement links TRBV6-1 to TRBJ2-7; 8 nucleotides agree with TRBD1. CDR3 region: CASSGAGQGLSYEQYF. CDR3 nucleotide sequence: TGTGCCAGCAGTGGGGCTGGACAGGGACTCTCCTACGAGCAGTACTTC.